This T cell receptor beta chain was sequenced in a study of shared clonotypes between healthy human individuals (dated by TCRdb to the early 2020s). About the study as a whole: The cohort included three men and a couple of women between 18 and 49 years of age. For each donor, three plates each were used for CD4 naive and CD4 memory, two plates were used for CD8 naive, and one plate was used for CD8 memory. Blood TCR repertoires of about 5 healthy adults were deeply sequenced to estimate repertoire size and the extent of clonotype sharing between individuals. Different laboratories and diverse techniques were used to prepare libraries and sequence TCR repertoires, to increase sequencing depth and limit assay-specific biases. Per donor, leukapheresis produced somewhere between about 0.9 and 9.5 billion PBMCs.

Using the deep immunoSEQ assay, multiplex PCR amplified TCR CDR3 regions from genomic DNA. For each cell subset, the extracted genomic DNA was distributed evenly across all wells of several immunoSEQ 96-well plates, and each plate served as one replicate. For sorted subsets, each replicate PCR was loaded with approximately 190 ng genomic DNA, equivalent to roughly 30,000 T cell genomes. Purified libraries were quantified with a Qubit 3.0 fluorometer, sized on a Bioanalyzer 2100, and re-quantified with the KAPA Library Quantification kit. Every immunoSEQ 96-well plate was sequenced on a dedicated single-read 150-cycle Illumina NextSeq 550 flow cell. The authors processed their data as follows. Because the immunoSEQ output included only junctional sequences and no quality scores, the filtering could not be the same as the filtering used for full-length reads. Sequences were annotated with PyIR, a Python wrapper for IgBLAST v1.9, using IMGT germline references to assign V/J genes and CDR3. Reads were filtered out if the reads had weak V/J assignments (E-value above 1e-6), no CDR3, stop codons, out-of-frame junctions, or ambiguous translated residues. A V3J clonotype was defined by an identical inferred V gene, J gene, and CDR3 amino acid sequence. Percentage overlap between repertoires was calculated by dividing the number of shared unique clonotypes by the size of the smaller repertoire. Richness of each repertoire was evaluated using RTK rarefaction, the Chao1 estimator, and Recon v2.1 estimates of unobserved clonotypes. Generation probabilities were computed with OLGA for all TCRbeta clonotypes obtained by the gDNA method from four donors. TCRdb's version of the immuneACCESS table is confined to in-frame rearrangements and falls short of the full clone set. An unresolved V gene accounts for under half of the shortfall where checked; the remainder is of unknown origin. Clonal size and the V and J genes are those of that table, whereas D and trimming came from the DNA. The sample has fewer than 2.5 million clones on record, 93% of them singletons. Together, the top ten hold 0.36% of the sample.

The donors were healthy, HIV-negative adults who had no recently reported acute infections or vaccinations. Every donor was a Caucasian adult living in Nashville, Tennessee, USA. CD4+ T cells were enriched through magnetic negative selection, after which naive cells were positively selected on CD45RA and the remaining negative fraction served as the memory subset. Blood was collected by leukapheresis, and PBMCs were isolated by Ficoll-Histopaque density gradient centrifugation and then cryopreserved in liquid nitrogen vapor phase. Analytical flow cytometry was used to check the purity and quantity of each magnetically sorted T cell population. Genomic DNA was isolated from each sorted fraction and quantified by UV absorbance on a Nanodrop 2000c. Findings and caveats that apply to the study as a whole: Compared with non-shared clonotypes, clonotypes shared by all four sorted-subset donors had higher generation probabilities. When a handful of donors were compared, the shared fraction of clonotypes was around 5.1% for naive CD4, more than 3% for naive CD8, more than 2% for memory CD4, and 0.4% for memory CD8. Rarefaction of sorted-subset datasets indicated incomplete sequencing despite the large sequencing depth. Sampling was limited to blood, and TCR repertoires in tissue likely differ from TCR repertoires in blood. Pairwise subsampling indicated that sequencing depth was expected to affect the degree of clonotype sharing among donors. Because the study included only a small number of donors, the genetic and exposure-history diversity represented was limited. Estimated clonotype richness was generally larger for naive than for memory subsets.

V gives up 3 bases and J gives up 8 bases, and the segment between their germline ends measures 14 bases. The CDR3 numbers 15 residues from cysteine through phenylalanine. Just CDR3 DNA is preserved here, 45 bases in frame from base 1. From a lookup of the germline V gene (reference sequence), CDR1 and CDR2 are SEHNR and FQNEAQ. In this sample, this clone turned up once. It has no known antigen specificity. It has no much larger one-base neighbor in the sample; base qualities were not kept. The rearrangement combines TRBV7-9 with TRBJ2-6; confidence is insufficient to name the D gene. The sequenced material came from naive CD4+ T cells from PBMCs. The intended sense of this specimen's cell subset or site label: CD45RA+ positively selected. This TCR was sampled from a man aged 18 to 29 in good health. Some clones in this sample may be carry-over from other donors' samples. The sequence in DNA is TGTGCCAGCAGCTTCGGCGACCTCGGCCCCAACGTCCTGACTTTC. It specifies CASSFGDLGPNVLTF.